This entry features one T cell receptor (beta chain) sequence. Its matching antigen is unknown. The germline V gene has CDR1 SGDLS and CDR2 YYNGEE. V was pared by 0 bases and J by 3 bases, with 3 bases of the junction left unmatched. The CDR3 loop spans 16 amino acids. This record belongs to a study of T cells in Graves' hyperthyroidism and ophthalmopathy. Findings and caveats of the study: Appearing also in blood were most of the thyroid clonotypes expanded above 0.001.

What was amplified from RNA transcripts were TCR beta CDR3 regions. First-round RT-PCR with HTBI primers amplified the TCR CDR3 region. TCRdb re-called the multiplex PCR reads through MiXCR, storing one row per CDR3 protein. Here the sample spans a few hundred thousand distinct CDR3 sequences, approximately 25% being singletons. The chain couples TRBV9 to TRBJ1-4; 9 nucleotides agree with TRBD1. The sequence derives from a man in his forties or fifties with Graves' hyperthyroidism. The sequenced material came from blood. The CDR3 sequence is CASSVGDRVANEKLFF. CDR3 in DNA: TGTGCCAGCAGCGTAGGGGACAGGGTAGCTAATGAAAAACTGTTTTTT. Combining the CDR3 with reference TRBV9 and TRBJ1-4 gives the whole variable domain DSGVTQTPKHLITATGQRVTLRCSPRSGDLSVYWYQQSLDQGLQFLIQYYNGEERAKGNILERFSAQQFPDLHSELNLSSLELGDSALYFCASSVGDRVANEKLFFGSGTQLSVL.